The source of this T cell receptor beta chain is a study of cytomegalovirus exposure and HLA in healthy donors. General study findings and limits: Some V segments, TRBV6-2 and TRBV6-3 among them, were indistinguishable and were therefore excluded.

At the time of sampling, donors were nominally healthy, though unrecorded immune exposures were likely. Notes on this clone: Its antigen is currently unknown.

PCR amplification relied on 60 Vbeta primers (plus 13 Jbeta primers). Repertoires were generated with immunoSEQ multiplex PCR, while TCRdb's copy carries only in-frame clones and drops some. This sample carries 100,000 to 150,000 clones, 75% to 85% of them seen once, and the ten largest clones take less than 9.5%. Germline CDR1 and CDR2: SGHTA and FQGTGA. The CDR3 runs to 15 residues. V shed 5 bases and J shed 5 bases, with 17 bases lying between them. V usage is TRBV7-3 and J usage is TRBJ2-3; unclear D gene. The sequence was collected from a woman aged 50 to 60 in good health and CMV-seropositive. The sample consisted of PBMCs. CDR3 sequence (DNA): TGTGCCAGCAGCCCCAGTTATCTCTTTCAAGATACGCAGTATTTT. This translates into CASSPSYLFQDTQYF.